These 23 T cell receptor beta chains came from one sample sequenced in a study of human T cells and chemical hapten exposure. MiXCR, run by TCRdb on the RACE reads, gives a single entry per CDR3 protein. The repertoire includes tens of thousands of distinct CDR3 sequences, roughly 5.4% of them detected once, and around 13% sits in the top ten. As to time point: healthy volunteer bleed at 6 weeks. Blood, whole and unfractionated, served as the source for total RNA extraction. Sequenced: whole blood. The receptors were sampled from a human donor in good health. Some clones in this sample may be carry-over from other donors' samples.

Regarding this clonotype: A single base separates this from a much larger clone, so it may be a read error. The chain couples TRBV7-2 to TRBJ2-5; either TRBD1 or TRBD2 may fit D (6 bases each). Germline CDR1 is SGHTA and CDR2 is FQGNSA. This CDR3 has 14 amino acids. The CDR3 protein is CAGSLVGGPETQYF. As DNA, the CDR3 is TGTGCCGGCAGCTTAGTCGGGGGCCCGGAGACCCAGTACTTC.

In this sample, this clonotype turned up a few times. The genes are TRBV6-1 and TRBJ1-2; D possibly corresponds to TRBD1 (6 bases). The V end lost 7 bases, the J end lost 4 bases, and 19 bases lay between the germline ends. The CDR3 extends over 15 amino acids. The germline gives CDR1 MNHNS, CDR2 SASEGT. CDR3 sequence reads: CASTSSYRDIYGYTF. The CDR3 DNA is TGTGCCAGCACCTCTAGTTACCGGGACATCTATGGCTACACCTTC.

This clonotype was observed a handful of times. V is TRBV5-1 and J is TRBJ2-2; TRBD1 is a possible D gene (7 bases). From germline, CDR1 is SGHRS and CDR2 YFSETQ. The CDR3 sequence is 15 residues long. V was trimmed by 0 bases and J by 6 bases, leaving 12 bases between them. The CDR3 is CASSLDRGGPGELFF. CDR3 DNA: TGCGCCAGCAGCTTGGACAGGGGAGGACCCGGGGAGCTGTTTTTT. The full variable domain, in which reference TRBV5-1 and TRBJ2-2 provide the parts outside the CDR3, is KAGVTQTPRYLIKTRGQQVTLSCSPISGHRSVSWYQQTPGQGLQFLFEYFSETQRNKGNFPGRFSGRQFSNSRSEMNVSTLELGDSALYLCASSLDRGGPGELFFGEGSRLTVL.

Only a few counts were recorded for this clonotype. This chain uses TRBV28 with TRBJ1-5, with 7 bases lining up with TRBD1. Germline values: CDR1 MDHEN, CDR2 SYDVKM. The CDR3 length is 16 residues. Unmatched junction bases numbered 12, after V lost 5 bases and J lost 5 bases. The CDR3 is CASSTPSGTVDQPQHF. In DNA form, the CDR3 reads TGTGCCAGCAGTACACCATCCGGGACAGTTGATCAGCCCCAGCATTTT.

There are many counts of this clonotype. This sequence joins TRBV6-6 and TRBJ1-2; D perhaps matches TRBD1 (6 bases). CDR1 is MNHNY and CDR2 is SVGAGI in the germline V gene (reference sequence). The CDR3 length is 16 residues. V was shortened by 2 bases and J by 4 bases, with 17 bases between the two germline ends. CDR3 DNA sequence: TGTGCCAGCAGTTACATCGGACAGCTCATACTCTATGGCTACACCTTC. This translates into CASSYIGQLILYGYTF.

This clonotype has at least ten counts. The gene calls are TRBV14 and TRBJ1-1, with unresolved D. The CDR3 totals 13 residues. With 4 bases removed from V and 0 bases from J, the gap between germline ends came to 6 bases. CDR1 is SGHDN, CDR2 FVKESK, per germline. In DNA, the CDR3 is TGTGCCAGCAGCCCACTCGTGAACACTGAAGCTTTCTTT. It yields the protein CASSPLVNTEAFF.

This clonotype was seen more than once but under ten times. The rearrangement joins TRBV24-1 to TRBJ2-1, with 8 bases lining up with TRBD1. Germline assignment: CDR1 KGHDR and CDR2 SFDVKD. The CDR3 has 16 amino acids. V was clipped by 4 bases and J by 7 bases; unmatched bases: 11. CDR3 loop: CATSDPTGEIGNEQFF. The CDR3 DNA is TGTGCCACCAGTGACCCGACAGGGGAGATTGGGAATGAGCAGTTCTTC.

Ten or more counts support this clonotype. The rearrangement joins TRBV28 to TRBJ1-1; 8 bases map to TRBD1. Germline lookup yields CDR1 MDHEN and CDR2 SYDVKM. This CDR3 comprises 14 residues. V shed 6 bases and J 5 bases; nucleotides not matched to a gene: 8. This chain's CDR3 is CASSFGQGGTEAFF. DNA for the CDR3: TGTGCCAGCAGCTTCGGACAGGGTGGAACTGAAGCTTTCTTT.

The sample holds many counts of this clonotype. The gene calls are TRBV20-1 and TRBJ1-3; D gene uncertain. The CDR3 consists of 15 residues. Germline CDR1 DFQATT, CDR2 SNEGSKA (reference sequence). Trimming pared 0 bases from V and 0 bases from J, leaving 9 bases between. The CDR3 DNA reads TGCAGTGCTAGAGAGGGTTCCTCCTCTGGAAACACCATATATTTT. Translation: CSAREGSSSGNTIYF.

This clonotype has a count of ten or more. The V gene is TRBV3-1, the J gene TRBJ1-1; D might be TRBD1 (5 bases). Looked up from germline, CDR1 is LGHDT and CDR2 is YNNKEL (reference sequence). This CDR3 contains 15 residues. V dropped 4 bases and J dropped 4 bases, with 16 bases sitting between them. CDR3 amino acids: CASSPFTRGGTEAFF. The DNA for the CDR3 is TGTGCCAGCAGCCCTTTTACGAGGGGAGGCACTGAAGCTTTCTTT.

The chain combines TRBV5-1 with TRBJ2-3; TRBD2 agrees at 10 bases. Trimming at V came to 1 base and at J to 2 bases, leaving 7 bases not matched to a gene. The CDR3 spans 17 residues. From germline, CDR1 is SGHRS and CDR2 YFSETQ. The CDR3 spells CASSLQTSGTTTDTQYF. DNA of the CDR3: TGCGCCAGCAGCTTGCAAACTAGCGGGACAACCACAGATACGCAGTATTTT.

V gene TRBV29-1 combines with J gene TRBJ1-5; D gene unclear. Trimming removed 7 bases at V and 4 bases at J, with 20 bases between. Germline V CDR1 and CDR2: SQVTM, ANQGSEA. The CDR3 contains 15 residues. The CDR3 region is CSALVGWGGNQPQHF. Here the CDR3 DNA reads TGCAGCGCCTTGGTGGGATGGGGAGGAAATCAGCCCCAGCATTTT.

The V and J genes are TRBV9 and TRBJ1-5; a possible D gene is TRBD1 (5 bases). This CDR3 contains 16 residues. CDR1 and CDR2 from the germline V gene are SGDLS and YYNGEE. Trimming shortened V by 3 bases and J by 2 bases, and 15 bases separated the two germline ends. CDR3 sequence (DNA): TGTGCCAGCAGCGCGGGGCTGGGTAAAGGCAATCAGCCCCAGCATTTT. Protein sequence: CASSAGLGKGNQPQHF.

Regarding this clonotype: Given a much more abundant clone one base away, this may be a read error. The chain employs TRBV20-1 and TRBJ1-6; 7 nucleotides align to TRBD1. Trimming at V came to 6 bases and at J to 0 bases, leaving 8 bases not matched to a gene. The germline gives CDR1 DFQATT, CDR2 SNEGSKA (reference sequence). The CDR3 sequence is 16 residues long. CDR3 amino acids: CSALTTGSSYNSPLHF. CDR3 nucleotides: TGCAGTGCGCTGACGACAGGGAGCTCCTATAATTCACCCCTCCACTTT.

This clonotype was counted many times. This chain connects TRBV12-3 or TRBV12-4 to TRBJ2-7; D possibly corresponds to TRBD1 (6 bases). The V end lost 2 bases, the J end lost 4 bases, and 12 bases lay between the germline ends. The CDR3 is 14 residues long. The CDR3 spells CASSLLGGQYEQYF. CDR3 DNA sequence: TGTGCCAGCAGTTTACTGGGCGGACAGTACGAGCAGTACTTC.

At least ten counts were recorded for this clonotype. V gene TRBV2 combines with J gene TRBJ1-5, with D tentatively TRBD1 (6 bases). The V and J ends lost 6 bases and 6 bases respectively, with 12 bases between them. Per the germline V gene, CDR1 is SNHLY and CDR2 is FYNNEI. The CDR3 is made up of 13 amino acids. The CDR3 DNA follows: TGTGCCAGCAGGCCTACAGGGAGTCAGCCCCAGCATTTT. It translates to CASRPTGSQPQHF.

Turning to this clonotype: Being one base from a much bigger clone, this may be a read error. The chain carries TRBV12-3 or TRBV12-4 and TRBJ1-6; D ambiguous. This CDR3 spans 12 amino acids. Trimming removed 5 bases at V and 14 bases at J, with 13 bases between. The CDR3 protein is CASSGENSSLHF. Written as DNA, the CDR3 is TGTGCCAGCAGTGGTGAAAACTCATCCCTCCACTTT.

In its sample, this clonotype was seen many times. This chain links TRBV12-3 or TRBV12-4 with TRBJ1-2; D gene unclear. Deletions cut 2 bases from V and 0 bases from J, with 16 bases between. CDR3 size: 17 residues. CDR3 residues: CASSLWAPTIANYGYTF. Here the CDR3 DNA reads TGTGCCAGCAGTTTATGGGCCCCCACTATAGCTAACTATGGCTACACCTTC.

CDR3: CASSEANLGGRKAFF. The CDR3 coding sequence is TGTGCCAGCAGTGAAGCTAACTTAGGGGGCCGAAAAGCTTTCTTT. This chain joins TRBV6-1 and TRBJ1-1, with 7 bases that match TRBD1. The CDR3 runs 15 residues. Germline V gene lookup returns CDR1 MNHNS and CDR2 SASEGT. J lost 9 bases, V lost 0 bases, and 10 bases had no gene match.

This clonotype has at least ten counts. This chain joins TRBV4-1 and TRBJ1-4; 9 positions match TRBD1. V dropped 1 base and J dropped 8; count of bases not matched to a gene: 2. Looked up from germline, CDR1 is MGHRA and CDR2 is YSYEKL. The CDR3 length is 14 residues. CDR3 bases: TGCGCCAGCAGCCAAGGTACAGGGGGCGAAAAACTGTTTTTT. Translating it yields CASSQGTGGEKLFF.

At least ten counts were recorded for this clonotype. The genes are TRBV15 and TRBJ2-5, with D perhaps TRBD1 or TRBD2 (5 bases each). CDR3 size: 14 residues. CDR1 LNHNV and CDR2 YYDKDF come from the germline V gene (reference sequence). Deletions cut 5 bases from V and 3 bases from J, with 13 bases between. The CDR3 protein is CATSREGHEETQYF. CDR3 DNA: TGTGCCACCAGCCGCGAGGGGCACGAAGAGACCCAGTACTTC. Complete variable domain (other parts from reference TRBV15 and TRBJ2-5): DAMVIQNPRYQVTQFGKPVTLSCSQTLNHNVMYWYQQKSSQAPKLLFHYYDKDFNNEADTPDNFQSRRPNTSFCFLDIRSPGLGDTAMYLCATSREGHEETQYFGPGTRLLVL.

This clonotype occurred many times. CDR3 sequence reads: CATLHSGANVLTF. The CDR3 DNA follows: TGTGCCACTCTCCACTCTGGGGCCAACGTCCTGACTTTC. This sequence joins TRBV28 and TRBJ2-6; no firm D call. The V and J ends lost 10 bases and 0 bases respectively, with 7 bases between them. Looked up from germline, CDR1 is MDHEN and CDR2 is SYDVKM. The CDR3 consists of 13 residues.

By share, this clonotype ranks as medium-sized (0.01 to 0.1%). The V and J genes are TRBV10-2 and TRBJ2-2; 9 nucleotides match TRBD2. V dropped 4 bases and J dropped 6; count of bases not matched to a gene: 6. Germline lookup yields CDR1 WSHSY and CDR2 SAAADI. This CDR3 region has 15 residues. The CDR3, as DNA: TGCGCCAGCAGTGGCGGGAGGGATATCCCCGGGGAGCTGTTTTTT. It codes for CASSGGRDIPGELFF.